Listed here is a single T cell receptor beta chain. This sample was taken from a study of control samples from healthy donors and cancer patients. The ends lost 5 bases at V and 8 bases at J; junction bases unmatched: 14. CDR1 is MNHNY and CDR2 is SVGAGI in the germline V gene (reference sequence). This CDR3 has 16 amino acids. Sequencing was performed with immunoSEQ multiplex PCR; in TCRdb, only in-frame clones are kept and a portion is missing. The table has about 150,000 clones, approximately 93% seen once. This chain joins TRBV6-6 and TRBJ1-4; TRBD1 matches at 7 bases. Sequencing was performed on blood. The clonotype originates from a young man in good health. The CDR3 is CASSRPPGQKIEKLFF. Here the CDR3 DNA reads TGTGCCAGCAGTCGACCACCGGGACAGAAGATAGAAAAACTGTTTTTT.